The clone carrying this T cell receptor (beta chain) has more than one count but fewer than ten. As yet, its antigen is unknown. Each CDR3 protein gets one entry after TCRdb re-called the RT-PCR reads with MiXCR. The sample includes 610,000 or so distinct CDR3 sequences, approximately 14% of them seen just once. V shed 6 bases and J shed 2 bases, with 12 bases lying between them. The CDR3 has 14 amino acids. Germline V CDR1 and CDR2: SEHNR, FQNEAQ (reference sequence). The data originate from a study of response to subunit inactivated influenza vaccine. General study results and limits: New T cells are recruited in small numbers by each seasonal influenza vaccination, according to the authors' suggestion.

Sequences were derived from PBMCs from blood, sampled approximately 13 days after vaccination. This sequence was found in a man between 45 and 60 years old who received an inactivated influenza vaccine. The rearrangement uses TRBV7-9 and TRBJ2-3, with D possibly TRBD2 on 6 matching bases. The CDR3 DNA follows: TGTGCCAGCAGGACCGGGGGATACACAGATACGCAGTATTTT. As protein: CASRTGGYTDTQYF.